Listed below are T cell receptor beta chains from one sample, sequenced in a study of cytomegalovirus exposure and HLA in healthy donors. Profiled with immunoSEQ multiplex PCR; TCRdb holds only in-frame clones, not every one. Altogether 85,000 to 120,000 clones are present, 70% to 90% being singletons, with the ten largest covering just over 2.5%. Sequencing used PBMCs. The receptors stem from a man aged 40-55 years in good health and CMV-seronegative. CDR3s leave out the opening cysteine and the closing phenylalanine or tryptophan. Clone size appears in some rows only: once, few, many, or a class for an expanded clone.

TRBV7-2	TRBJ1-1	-	ASSSGTGLGTEAF
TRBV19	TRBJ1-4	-	ASSILGTGPEKLF
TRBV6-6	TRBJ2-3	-	ASSYSEDRADTQY
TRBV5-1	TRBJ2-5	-	ASSLGQWAETQY
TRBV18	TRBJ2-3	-	ASSPRLPAEDTQY
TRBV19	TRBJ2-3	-	ASSPRGQRTDTQY
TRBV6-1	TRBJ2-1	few	ASSEDPQSFWYNEQF
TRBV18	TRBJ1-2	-	ASSPPGRGLANYGYT
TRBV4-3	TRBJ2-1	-	ASSQSASGRSSYNEQF
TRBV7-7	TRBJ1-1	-	ASSFGENTEAF
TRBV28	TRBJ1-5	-	ASSLHWGDRDWNQPQH
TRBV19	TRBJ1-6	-	ASRPKTGKDSPLH
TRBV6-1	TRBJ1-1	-	ASSEGDRLEAF
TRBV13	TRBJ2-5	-	ASSLGTGLFETQY
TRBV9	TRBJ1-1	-	ASSVAFTGEAF
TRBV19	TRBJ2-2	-	ASSRDRSGELF
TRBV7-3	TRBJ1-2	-	ASGGQGYGYT
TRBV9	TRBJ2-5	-	ASSVTSGGSETQY
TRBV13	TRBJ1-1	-	ASSVGGIGTMNTEAF
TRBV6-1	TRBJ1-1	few	ASRTDDRGNTEAF
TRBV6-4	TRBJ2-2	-	ATQVQPNTGELF
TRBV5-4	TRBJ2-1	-	ASSFEYSVSGEQF
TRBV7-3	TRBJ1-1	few	ASSAQGNTEAF
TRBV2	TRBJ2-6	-	ASSPTTGMRGANVLT
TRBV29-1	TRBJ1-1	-	SVVGGLATEAF
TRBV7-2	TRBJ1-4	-	ASSLGEDRRVGKLF
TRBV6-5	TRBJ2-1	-	ASSYSGGYGGNEQF
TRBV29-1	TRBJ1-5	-	SVPHGGGNQPQH
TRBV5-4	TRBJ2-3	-	ASSGGGASGGTYTQY
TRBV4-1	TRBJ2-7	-	ASSQESAWDYPYEQY
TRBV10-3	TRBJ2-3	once	AIRERGTSGEVDTQY
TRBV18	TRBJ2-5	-	ASSPPSRGAMPQETQY
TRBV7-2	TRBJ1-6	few	ASTPRGQGRNVYNSPLH
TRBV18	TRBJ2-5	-	ASSPRSGGGETQY
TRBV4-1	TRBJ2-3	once	ASSQGLTSVNTDTQY
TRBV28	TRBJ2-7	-	ASSFAYEQY
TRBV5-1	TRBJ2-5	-	ASSLRAGIGETQY
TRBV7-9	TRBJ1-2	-	ASSLAASTGGYGYT
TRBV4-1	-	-	ASSPRTGGGYEQY
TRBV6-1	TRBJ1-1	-	ASSDGRRTEAF
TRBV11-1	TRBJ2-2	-	ASSLWRGDTGELF
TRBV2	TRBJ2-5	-	ASRQTGPGDQY
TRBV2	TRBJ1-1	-	ASSPGQGMRYTEAF
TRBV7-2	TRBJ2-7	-	ASSLTIAGAYEQY
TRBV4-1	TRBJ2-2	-	ASSHPGGTNTGELF
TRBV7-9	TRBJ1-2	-	ASSLAGNYGYT
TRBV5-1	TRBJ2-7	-	ASSIRREEQY
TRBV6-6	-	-	ASGHDKSYEQY
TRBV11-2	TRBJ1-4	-	ASSSRDLGEKLF
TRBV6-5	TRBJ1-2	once	ASRWTENYGYT
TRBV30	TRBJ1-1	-	AWDRLVTEAF
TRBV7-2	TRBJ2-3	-	ASSLAVGRLAGGLRTDTQY
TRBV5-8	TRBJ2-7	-	ASSLVSGGRAYEQY
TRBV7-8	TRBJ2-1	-	ASGWNLQGNEQF
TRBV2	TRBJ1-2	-	ASSVLTGGESGYT